This T cell receptor beta chain stems from a study of vaccination and CD4 T cells after COVID-19 (dated by TCRdb to about 2022). With respect to the entire study: SARS-CoV-2 positivity had been established in the convalescent patients by nasal swab PCR, and mild disease was recorded in eight to ten of these patients and severe disease in one. Post-COVID blood samples from convalescent patients were collected a median of about 110 days after diagnosis, with a range of roughly 35 to 180 days. Participants got two doses of the Pfizer-BioNTech BNT162b2 vaccine (n=8) or two doses of the Moderna mRNA-1273 vaccine (n=2). Control cultures received a CEFX viral epitope pool as the positive control, an HIV-1 Nef peptide pool as the negative control, or no peptide. The spike-specific CD4+ TCR repertoire was compared before and after mRNA vaccination in ten to eleven COVID-19 convalescent patients and a few infection-naive healthy vaccine recipients. The cultures were stimulated with overlapping spike peptide pools from SARS-CoV-2 and from the common cold coronaviruses HCoV-NL63, HCoV-OC43 and HCoV-229E. Post-vaccine blood samples were collected a median of approximately eleven weeks after the second vaccine dose, ranging from about 12 to 250 days. In the convalescent cohort there were six males and four females, among whom were two Hispanic individuals, seven Caucasians, two Asians and one multiracial person.

Explained via the paper, the treatment or condition label denotes: roughly 10-day PBMC culture with coronavirus spike peptide pools or control peptides (ViraFEST assay). The ViraFEST assay was used in the study, in which antigen-specific T cells were expanded with peptide pools and expanded clonotypes were subsequently identified by TCR sequencing. Positive SARS-CoV-2 PCR tests in the convalescent patients dated from March to December 2020, before Alpha, Beta and Delta variants emerged in the United States. Each well held millions of PBMCs cultured in IMDM containing around 5% human AB serum and around 10 IU/ml IL-2, with about 9.1 ug/ml peptide pools added. On days 3 and 7, half of the culture medium was replaced with fresh IL-2-containing medium. After more than 8 days of culture, CD4+ T cells were isolated by negative selection using the EasySep CD4+ T cell isolation kit. PBMCs were separated from whole blood using Ficoll-Paque Plus gradient centrifugation and then either used fresh or cryopreserved at -140C. Each culture condition was generally run in triplicate wells.

Library preparation was by PCR. At the Johns Hopkins FTIC core, DNA from the cultured CD4+ T cells underwent TCR sequencing with the Oncomine TCR Beta short-read assay. The QIAamp micro DNA kit was used to extract genomic DNA from the cultured CD4+ T cells. The Oncomine TCR Beta libraries from cultured CD4+ T cells were pooled using unique dual indexes and then sequenced on an Illumina iSeq 100. The original pipeline was this. Non-productive sequences were removed, and CDR3s not starting with C, not ending with F or W, or shorter than 7 amino acids were discarded. The MANAFEST web application identified antigen-specific clonotypes by comparing peptide-stimulated wells against reference wells and other culture wells. An FDR below 0.05, an odds ratio above 5, and a productive frequency above 0.1% in at least two of three replicate wells were required for clones to be considered positive. Clonotypes that were significantly expanded in both SARS-CoV-2 spike wells and at least one common cold coronavirus spike condition were defined as cross-reactive. CDR3 homology was assessed with Levenshtein distances (stringdist) and unrooted phylogenetic trees (ape) in R version 3.6.1. TCRdb trimmed public reads at Q25 via fastp, called clones via MiXCR and kept in-frame beta chains. Entries that share a CDR3 protein sequence are merged under the most common genes and DNA. These V and J calls are TCRdb output, not the study's own analysis. This sample holds around 21,000 distinct CDR3 sequences; 50% to 70% were observed only once. Of the sample, 8.9% falls within the top ten clones.

This clonotype was seen a handful of times. Its antigen is unknown. The sample holds no much larger clone one base away, and base qualities are not on file. Including the terminal cysteine and phenylalanine, the CDR3 comprises 11 residues. Of the read, only the CDR3 DNA is kept; its 33 bases are in frame from base 1. The germline V gene (reference sequence) provides CDR1 DFQATT and CDR2 SNEGSKA. The V end loses 4 bases and the J end loses 11 bases, and a stretch of 14 bases separates them. Results and caveats for the whole study, not just this receptor: The median number of SARS-CoV-2-reactive clonotypes rose from 20 to 25 after infection to 35 to 45 after vaccination, but the change was not significant. The number of convalescent patients in the study was relatively small, and the study did not examine early timepoints following natural infection. Nearly all vaccine-specific clones in convalescent patients (304 of 307) were mono-reactive for SARS-CoV-2 spike rather than cross-reactive with common cold coronaviruses. In convalescent patients, a median about 86% of post-vaccine SARS-CoV-2-reactive clones were detected only after vaccination, suggesting vaccine-specific priming.

The chain employs TRBV20-1 and TRBJ1-1; the D segment could be TRBD1, given 6 matching bases. The receptor comes from a human donor who had recovered from COVID-19. Sequencing was performed on CD4+ T cells from blood, cultured in vitro, taken after SARS-CoV-2 vaccination. The nucleotide sequence reads TGCAGTGCTATGGGGCAGGGGCACGCTTTCTTT. It translates to CSAMGQGHAFF.